The clone carrying this T cell receptor (beta chain) was counted ten times or more. These data are taken from a study of regulatory T cells in long-lasting Graves disease. Arm-PCR of CDR3 regions and iRepertoire HTBI primers were used to build TCR beta libraries. TCRdb processed the multiplex PCR reads anew with MiXCR; each CDR3 protein has one entry. The sample comprises approximately 440,000 distinct CDR3 sequences, about 25% of which are singletons, and 26% rests with the top ten. V was cut by 2 bases and J by 4 bases, with 12 bases left in between. The CDR3 runs to 15 residues. The time point was: persistent/refractory GD, antithyroid drugs over 5 years with positive TRAb. From RNA extracted from PBMCs, the TCR library was made. By American Thyroid Association guidelines, Graves' disease was diagnosed in the cohort.

The material sequenced was peripheral blood mononuclear cells (PBMCs), taken when the disease was refractory, from a patient treated with antithyroid drugs. The chain couples TRBV12-3 or TRBV12-4 to TRBJ1-5, with a weak D call TRBD1 (6 bases). This receptor was taken from a female donor with Graves disease. CDR3 loop: CASSLSGAGNQPQHF. CDR3 DNA: TGTGCCAGCAGTTTATCAGGGGCAGGGAATCAGCCCCAGCATTTT.